The subject of this entry is one T cell receptor beta chain. TCRdb's table, derived via immunoSEQ multiplex PCR, lists solely in-frame clones and lacks some. The data contain 250,000 to 300,000 clones, 88% of them singletons. This sample stems from a study of blood T cell repertoires in COVID-19. Trimming took 3 bases from V and 3 from J, leaving 15 bases between them. Per the germline V gene, CDR1 is SGHAT and CDR2 is FQNNGV. This CDR3 has 15 residues. The origin of this receptor is a woman aged 55-69 years in a cohort exposed to, infected with or recovered from COVID-19 (not recorded which). What was sequenced was PBMCs or T cells enriched from blood (not recorded which). The rearrangement joins TRBV11-2 to TRBJ2-7, with D perhaps matching TRBD2 (6 bases). CDR3 residues: CASSLAASGVYEQYF. Written as DNA, the CDR3 is TGTGCCAGCAGCTTGGCGGCTTCGGGGGTCTACGAGCAGTACTTC.